These 32 T cell receptor beta chains were sequenced from one sample in a study of OX40 agonist ivuxolimab in advanced cancers. Measured with immunoSEQ multiplex PCR; TCRdb has only the in-frame clones, and not every one. The sample has about 15,000 clones; more than 85% are singletons. The sequencing used CD4+ or CD8+ T cells sorted from blood, collected in a trial of the OX40 agonist ivuxolimab. The receptors shown here come from an adult with an advanced solid tumor such as melanoma, head and neck, liver or kidney cancer.

This clone was seen once. The rearrangement joins TRBV14 to TRBJ2-5, with D perhaps matching TRBD2 (6 bases). The DNA end favors TRBJ2-7, so the J call may be wrong. Germline values: CDR1 SGHDN, CDR2 FVKESK. The CDR3 covers 14 residues. The CDR3 sequence: CASSRRGFHYEQYF. Here the CDR3 DNA reads TGTGCCAGCAGCCGGCGGGGTTTCCACTACGAGCAGTACTTC.

CDR3 protein: CASSLEAYSYEQYF. CDR3 DNA sequence: TGCGCCAGCAGCTTGGAAGCGTACTCCTACGAGCAGTACTTC. The chain employs TRBV5-1 and TRBJ2-7; no clear D gene. The CDR3 is 14 residues long. Between the trimmed V and J ends, which lost 0 bases and 0 bases, there was a span of 7 bases. Germline V gene data show CDR1 as SGHRS and CDR2 as YFSETQ.

The chain is built from TRBV11-2 and TRBJ2-7; D is perhaps TRBD1 or TRBD2 (5 bases each). The CDR3 sequence is 14 residues long. Trimming left V 5 bases short and J 3 bases short, with 14 bases between. Germline lookup yields CDR1 SGHAT and CDR2 FQNNGV. CDR3 nucleotides: TGTGCCAGCAGCCCCGAGGGGAGAGGCTACGAGCAGTACTTC. Amino acid sequence: CASSPEGRGYEQYF.

This chain links TRBV4-2 with TRBJ1-1, with D maybe TRBD1 (5 bases). This CDR3 has 16 amino acids. Germline V gives CDR1 LGHNA, CDR2 YNFKEQ. Trimming cost V 0 bases and J 0 bases, with 11 bases left between them. CDR3 in DNA: TGTGCCAGCAGCCAAGATTCGGGGCACATGAACACTGAAGCTTTCTTT. Amino acid sequence: CASSQDSGHMNTEAFF.

This chain uses TRBV5-6 with TRBJ1-1; TRBD1 might be the D (5 bases). Germline CDR1 reads SGHDT; CDR2 reads YYEEEE. V gave up 2 bases and J gave up 4 bases, with 12 bases separating them. The CDR3 covers 14 residues. The CDR3 reads CASSLGVRFTEAFF. The CDR3 DNA reads TGTGCCAGCAGCTTAGGGGTTAGGTTCACTGAAGCTTTCTTT. The whole variable domain, remainder taken from reference TRBV5-6 and TRBJ1-1, is DAGVTQSPTHLIKTRGQQVTLRCSPKSGHDTVSWYQQALGQGPQFIFQYYEEEERQRGNFPDRFSGHQFPNYSSELNVNALLLGDSALYLCASSLGVRFTEAFFGQGTRLTVV.

This clone has just one count. The chain employs TRBV7-3 and TRBJ2-1; D is possibly TRBD2 (6 bases). V was cut by 2 bases and J by 1 base, with 6 bases left in between. This CDR3 has 14 amino acids. Germline lookup yields CDR1 SGHTA and CDR2 FQGTGA. The DNA of the CDR3 is TGTGCCAGCAGCTTACGGGGGTCCTACAATGAGCAGTTCTTC. Amino acid sequence: CASSLRGSYNEQFF.

The chain carries TRBV30 and TRBJ2-7, with 9 nucleotides matching TRBD1. Germline V gives CDR1 GTSNPN, CDR2 SVGIG (reference sequence). The CDR3 contains 14 residues. J was trimmed by 1 base and V by 2 bases; bases with no gene match: 3. The CDR3 DNA reads TGTGCCTGGAGTTCCGGGACAGGGTCCTACGAGCAGTACTTC. It yields the protein CAWSSGTGSYEQYF.

V is TRBV7-6 and J is TRBJ2-5, with D tentatively TRBD1 (5 bases). The germline V gene has CDR1 SGHVS and CDR2 FNYEAQ. CDR3 length: 16 amino acids. Trimming left V 2 bases short and J 4 bases short, with 17 bases between. The CDR3 coding sequence is TGTGCCAGCAGCTTAACCACGGGTACAGGAATAGAGACCCAGTACTTC. Translation gives CASSLTTGTGIETQYF.

The chain's CDR3 is CASRSGTGYNEQFF. Written as DNA, the CDR3 is TGTGCCAGCAGGTCCGGGACGGGATACAATGAGCAGTTCTTC. This chain connects TRBV25-1 to TRBJ2-1; D could derive from TRBD1 or TRBD2 (5 bases each). The V gene lost 6 bases and the J gene lost 4 bases, with 13 bases spanning the gap. The CDR3 extends over 14 amino acids. Germline lookup yields CDR1 MGHDK and CDR2 SYGVNS.

On this clone itself: Germline and junction disagree at one end, which may indicate a read error. This chain connects TRBV7-7 to TRBJ2-5, with 15 bases fitting TRBD2. From germline, CDR1 is SSHAT and CDR2 FNYEAQ (reference sequence). The CDR3 is 15 amino acids. CDR3 nucleotides: TGTGCTAGCAGTCCAGGGACTAGCGGGGGGGAGACCCAGTACTTC. It encodes CASSPGTSGGETQYF.

V and J are TRBV6-6 and TRBJ1-1; tentatively, D is TRBD1 (5 bases). The CDR3 contains 13 residues. Germline V gene sequence: CDR1 MNHNY, CDR2 SVGAGI (reference sequence). V lost 0 bases and J lost 6, with 8 bases in between. In nucleotides, the CDR3 is TGTGCCAGCAGTTACTCCTGGGGGGCTGAAGCTTTCTTT. Its protein product is CASSYSWGAEAFF.

This chain uses TRBV4-1 with TRBJ2-2, with 8 bases lining up with TRBD1. The length of the CDR3 is 16 residues. The J segment lost 8 bases and the V segment lost 3 bases, leaving 11 bases of the junction unmatched. The V gene's germline CDR1 is MGHRA and CDR2 YSYEKL. CDR3 sequence: CASSQTRGTGGGELFF. The CDR3 DNA reads TGCGCCAGCAGCCAGACCCGAGGGACAGGAGGGGGGGAGCTGTTTTTT.

This rearrangement joins TRBV6-6 to TRBJ2-1, with 9 bases identical to TRBD2. The ends lost 4 bases at V and 7 bases at J; junction bases unmatched: 2. This CDR3 region has 13 residues. Per the germline V gene, CDR1 is MNHNY and CDR2 is SVGAGI (reference sequence). The CDR3 DNA is TGTGCCAGCAGTTTTGGACTAGCGAATGAGCAGTTCTTC. Translation: CASSFGLANEQFF.

The chain joins TRBV28 to TRBJ1-2, with D uncertain. The CDR3 runs 16 residues. Germline loops: CDR1 MDHEN, CDR2 SYDVKM. Trimming took off 5 bases at V and 0 bases at J, with 16 bases between the two ends. The CDR3 DNA follows: TGTGCCAGCAGTCTCTTAACGGACTCTTCTAACTATGGCTACACCTTC. This sequence encodes CASSLLTDSSNYGYTF.

The chain employs TRBV5-1 and TRBJ2-3; TRBD1 might be the D (6 bases). Germline CDR1 SGHRS, CDR2 YFSETQ. CDR3 size: 16 residues. Trimming shortened V by 3 bases and J by 4 bases, and 18 bases separated the two germline ends. The CDR3 protein is CASSYEQGWPADTQYF. Here the CDR3 DNA reads TGCGCCAGCAGCTACGAACAGGGCTGGCCAGCAGATACGCAGTATTTT.

This CDR3 reads CASGFVWREGYNEQFF. The CDR3 DNA reads as TGTGCCAGTGGGTTTGTGTGGCGGGAGGGGTACAATGAGCAGTTCTTC. V usage is TRBV27 and J usage is TRBJ2-1, with TRBD2 identical over 9 bases. The CDR3 loop spans 16 amino acids. Germline V gene lookup returns CDR1 MNHEY and CDR2 SMNVEV (reference sequence). Germline trimming cut 9 bases from V and 4 bases from J; bases unmatched to any gene: 13.

V usage is TRBV6-6 and J usage is TRBJ2-7; 13 nucleotides align to TRBD2. This CDR3 is 15 amino acids long. CDR1 is MNHNY, CDR2 SVGAGI, per germline (reference sequence). Germline trimming cut 2 bases from V and 4 bases from J; bases unmatched to any gene: 2. The CDR3 sequence is CASSYPTSGGYEQYF. The CDR3 DNA reads as TGTGCCAGCAGTTACCCGACTAGCGGGGGGTACGAGCAGTACTTC.

The CDR3 spells CASSVYEGGETQYF. CDR3 DNA: TGCGCCAGCAGTGTATATGAGGGGGGAGAGACCCAGTACTTC. J is TRBJ2-5 and V is TRBV10-2; the D call may be TRBD1 or TRBD2 (6 bases each). The CDR3 totals 14 residues. Looked up from germline, CDR1 is WSHSY and CDR2 is SAAADI. The germline V and J ends were trimmed by 4 bases and 4 bases, with 13 bases remaining between them.

The CDR3 DNA reads TGTGCCAGCAGCTTGGAACTAGCGGTGCATACGCAGTATTTT. Its protein product is CASSLELAVHTQYF. The V call is TRBV5-4, the J call TRBJ2-3; 8 bases match TRBD2. This CDR3 contains 14 residues. Germline assignment: CDR1 SGHNT and CDR2 YYREEE (reference sequence). V was clipped by 0 bases and J by 7 bases; unmatched bases: 4.

CDR3 loop: CASSLGATGGNQPQHF. CDR3 sequence (DNA): TGTGCCAGCAGCTTAGGGGCAACAGGGGGCAATCAGCCCCAGCATTTT. The genes are TRBV7-8 and TRBJ1-5; 7 positions match TRBD1. CDR1 and CDR2 from the germline V gene are SGHVS and FQNEAQ. The trim removed 1 base at V and 2 bases at J, leaving 5 bases unmatched. This CDR3 spans 16 amino acids. Together with reference TRBV7-8 and TRBJ1-5, the CDR3 gives the full variable domain: GAGVSQSPRYKVAKRGQDVALRCDPISGHVSLFWYQQALGQGPEFLTYFQNEAQLDKSGLPSDRFFAERPEGSVSTLKIQRTQQEDSAVYLCASSLGATGGNQPQHFGDGTRLSIL.

The chain combines TRBV28 with TRBJ2-1, with TRBD1 as a possible D gene (7 bases). The germline V gene has CDR1 MDHEN and CDR2 SYDVKM. V was cut by 1 base and J by 13 bases, with 20 bases left in between. The CDR3 spans 15 residues. CDR3 loop: CASSLSGGDSWRQFF. CDR3 in DNA: TGTGCCAGCAGTTTATCTGGCGGGGACAGTTGGCGTCAGTTCTTC.

The chain couples TRBV6-5 to TRBJ2-7; weak D call: TRBD2 (6 bases). The CDR3 runs to 13 residues. Trimming cost V 4 bases and J 5 bases, with 12 bases left between them. The germline CDR1 and CDR2 sequences are MNHEY and SVGAGI. CDR3 in DNA: TGTGCCAGCAGTTTGGAGGGGTCTAACGAGCAGTACTTC. Translated, it gives CASSLEGSNEQYF.

V is TRBV19 and J is TRBJ1-1; D not certain. Per the germline V gene, CDR1 is LNHDA and CDR2 is SQIVND (reference sequence). The CDR3 loop spans 14 amino acids. V lost 0 bases to trimming and J lost 0 bases, with 5 bases between them. CDR3 nucleotide sequence: TGTGCCAGTAGTATAGAGGATATGAACACTGAAGCTTTCTTT. This translates into CASSIEDMNTEAFF.

This clone was seen only once. This sequence joins TRBV19 and TRBJ2-5; D is perhaps TRBD1 or TRBD2 (7 bases each). The J call may be in error: the DNA end matches TRBJ2-7 better. The CDR3 spans 14 residues. Germline V gives CDR1 LNHDA, CDR2 SQIVND (reference sequence). CDR3 in amino acids: CASSRGGAFYEQYF. The CDR3 nucleotides read TGTGCCAGTTCCAGGGGGGGCGCTTTCTACGAGCAGTACTTC.

The V and J genes are TRBV19 and TRBJ2-7; D call uncertain. CDR1 is LNHDA, CDR2 SQIVND, per germline (reference sequence). V lost 5 bases to trimming and J lost 0 bases, with 5 bases between them. The CDR3 consists of 12 residues. The DNA for the CDR3 is TGTGCCAGTAGTGATAACTCCTACGAGCAGTACTTC. As protein: CASSDNSYEQYF.

In this sample, this clone turned up a few times. This chain uses TRBV28 with TRBJ1-5, with 7 bases matching TRBD1. CDR3 length: 17 residues. Germline V CDR1 and CDR2: MDHEN, SYDVKM. The V and J ends lost 8 bases and 0 bases, in that order; junction bases with no gene match: 13. The CDR3 sequence: CASGTFTGDHSNQPQHF. CDR3 DNA: TGTGCCAGCGGAACCTTCACAGGGGACCATAGCAATCAGCCCCAGCATTTT.

The rearrangement joins TRBV10-3 to TRBJ1-5, with 7 bases aligning to TRBD1. The CDR3 length is 16 residues. Germline loops: CDR1 ENHRY, CDR2 SYGVKD. V trimming: 3 bases; J trimming: 3 bases; junction bases outside the gene matches: 8. This CDR3 reads CAISDPDRVFNQPQHF. CDR3 sequence (DNA): TGTGCCATCAGTGATCCTGACAGGGTATTCAATCAGCCCCAGCATTTT.

The rearrangement links TRBV29-1 to TRBJ2-1; D is possibly TRBD2 (5 bases). The germline V gene encodes CDR1 SQVTM and CDR2 ANQGSEA. The CDR3 is made up of 13 amino acids. V gave up 5 bases and J gave up 7 bases, with 15 bases separating them. The CDR3 region has the DNA TGCAGCGTTCTCGGCGGGCCGATTAATGAGCAGTTCTTC. This codes for CSVLGGPINEQFF.

V usage is TRBV7-2 and J usage is TRBJ2-5, with a weak D call TRBD2 (6 bases). Germline V gene sequence: CDR1 SGHTA, CDR2 FQGNSA. V lost 5 bases and J lost 0, with 13 bases in between. The CDR3 covers 15 residues. The CDR3 nucleotides read TGTGCCAGCAGCCGGGACTTAAGCCACCAAGAGACCCAGTACTTC. It is translated as CASSRDLSHQETQYF.

This sequence joins TRBV13 and TRBJ1-2; D uncertain. The CDR3 totals 13 residues. With 0 bases removed from V and 0 bases from J, the gap between germline ends came to 2 bases. Germline loops: CDR1 PRHDT, CDR2 FYEKMQ (reference sequence). The CDR3 here is CASSLGSNYGYTF. Written as DNA, the CDR3 is TGTGCCAGCAGCTTAGGATCTAACTATGGCTACACCTTC.

The chain carries TRBV6-5 and TRBJ2-3; 7 bases are shared with TRBD2. CDR1 is MNHEY and CDR2 is SVGAGI in the germline V gene. CDR3 length: 11 amino acids. V dropped 6 bases and J dropped 10; count of bases not matched to a gene: 4. Written as DNA, the CDR3 is TGTGCCAGCAGCCCGGGGGGACCGCAGTATTTT. Translated, it gives CASSPGGPQYF.

The chain links TRBV6-1 to TRBJ2-1, with 10 nucleotides matching TRBD2. Germline CDR1 and CDR2: MNHNS and SASEGT. J lost 3 bases, V lost 4 bases, and 3 bases had no gene match. This CDR3 is built from 15 residues. The CDR3 loop reads CASSATSGLYNEQFF. The CDR3 DNA reads as TGTGCCAGCAGTGCGACTAGCGGGCTCTACAATGAGCAGTTCTTC.